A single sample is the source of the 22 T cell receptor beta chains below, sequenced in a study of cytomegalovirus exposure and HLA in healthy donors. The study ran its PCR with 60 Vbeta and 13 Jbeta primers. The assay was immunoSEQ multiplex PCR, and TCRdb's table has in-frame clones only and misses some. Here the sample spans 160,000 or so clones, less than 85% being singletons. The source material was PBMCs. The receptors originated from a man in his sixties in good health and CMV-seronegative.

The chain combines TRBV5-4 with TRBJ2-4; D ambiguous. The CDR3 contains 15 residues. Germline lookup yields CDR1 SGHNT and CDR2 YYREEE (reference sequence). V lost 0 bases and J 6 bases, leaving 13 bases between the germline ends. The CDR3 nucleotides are TGTGCCAGCAGCTTGGCCGAAGTAACGAGAAACATTCAGTACTTC. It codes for CASSLAEVTRNIQYF.

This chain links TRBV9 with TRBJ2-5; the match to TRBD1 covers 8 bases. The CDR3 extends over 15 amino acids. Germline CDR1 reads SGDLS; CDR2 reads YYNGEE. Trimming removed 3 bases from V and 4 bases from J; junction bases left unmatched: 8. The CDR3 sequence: CASSALGQGRETQYF. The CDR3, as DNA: TGTGCCAGCAGCGCCCTAGGACAGGGTCGAGAGACCCAGTACTTC.

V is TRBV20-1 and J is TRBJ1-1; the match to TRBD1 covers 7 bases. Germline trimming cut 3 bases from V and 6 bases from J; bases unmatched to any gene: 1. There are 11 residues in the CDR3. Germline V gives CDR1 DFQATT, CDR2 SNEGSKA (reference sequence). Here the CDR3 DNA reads TGCAGTGCTAGCGACAGGGCTGAAGCTTTCTTT. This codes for CSASDRAEAFF.

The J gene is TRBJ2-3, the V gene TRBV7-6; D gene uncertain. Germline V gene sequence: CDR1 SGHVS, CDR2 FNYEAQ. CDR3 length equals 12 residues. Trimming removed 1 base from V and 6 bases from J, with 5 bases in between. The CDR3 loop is CASSLGADTQYF. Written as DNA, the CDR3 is TGTGCCAGCAGCTTAGGGGCTGATACGCAGTATTTT.

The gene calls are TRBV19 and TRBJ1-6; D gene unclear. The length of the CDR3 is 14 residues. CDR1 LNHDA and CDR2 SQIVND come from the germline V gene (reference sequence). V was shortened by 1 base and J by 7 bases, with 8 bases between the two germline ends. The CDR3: CASSIGGGNSPLHF. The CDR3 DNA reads TGTGCCAGTAGTATAGGAGGCGGGAATTCACCCCTCCACTTT.

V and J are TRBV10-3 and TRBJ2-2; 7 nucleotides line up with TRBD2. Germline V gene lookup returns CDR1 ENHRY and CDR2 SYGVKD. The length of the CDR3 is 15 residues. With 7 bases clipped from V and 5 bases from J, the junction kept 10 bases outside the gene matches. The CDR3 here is CAITAAGPRTGELFF. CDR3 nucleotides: TGTGCCATCACCGCAGCGGGACCAAGGACCGGGGAGCTGTTTTTT.

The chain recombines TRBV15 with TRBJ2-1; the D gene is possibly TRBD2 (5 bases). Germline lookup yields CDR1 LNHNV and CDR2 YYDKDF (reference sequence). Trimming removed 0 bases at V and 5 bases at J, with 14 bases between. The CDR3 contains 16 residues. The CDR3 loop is CATSRDHSGGNNEQFF. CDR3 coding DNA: TGTGCCACCAGCAGAGATCACAGCGGAGGTAACAATGAGCAGTTCTTC.

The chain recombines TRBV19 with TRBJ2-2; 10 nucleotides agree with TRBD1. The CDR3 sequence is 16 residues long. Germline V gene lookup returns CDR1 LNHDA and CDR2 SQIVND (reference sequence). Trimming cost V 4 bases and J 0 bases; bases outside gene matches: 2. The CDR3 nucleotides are TGTGCCAGTAGTAGGGGGACAGGGGCGAACACCGGGGAGCTGTTTTTT. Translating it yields CASSRGTGANTGELFF.

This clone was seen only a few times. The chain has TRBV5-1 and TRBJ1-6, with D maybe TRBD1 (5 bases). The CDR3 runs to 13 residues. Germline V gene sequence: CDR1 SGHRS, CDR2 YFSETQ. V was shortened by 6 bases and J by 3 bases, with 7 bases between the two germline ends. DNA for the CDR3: TGCGCCAGCAAACAGGACTATAATTCACCCCTCCACTTT. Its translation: CASKQDYNSPLHF.

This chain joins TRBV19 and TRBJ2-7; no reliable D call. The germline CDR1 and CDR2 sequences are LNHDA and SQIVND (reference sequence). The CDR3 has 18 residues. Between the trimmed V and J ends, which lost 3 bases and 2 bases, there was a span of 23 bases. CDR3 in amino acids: CASSIYIGSEVDPYEQYF. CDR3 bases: TGTGCCAGTAGTATTTATATCGGCAGCGAGGTTGATCCCTACGAGCAGTACTTC.

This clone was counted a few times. This CDR3 is CASSYRDRDYEQYF. In nucleotides, the CDR3 is TGTGCCAGCAGTTACCGGGACAGGGACTACGAGCAGTACTTC. This chain connects TRBV6-5 to TRBJ2-7; 9 bases line up with TRBD1. CDR1 is MNHEY, CDR2 SVGAGI, per germline. Trimming removed 2 bases from V and 3 bases from J; junction bases left unmatched: 2. The CDR3 totals 14 residues.

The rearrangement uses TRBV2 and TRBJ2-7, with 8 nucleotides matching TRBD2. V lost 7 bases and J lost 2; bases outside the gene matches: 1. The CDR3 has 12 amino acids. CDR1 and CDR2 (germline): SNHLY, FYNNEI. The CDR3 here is CASKRETYEQYF. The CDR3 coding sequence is TGTGCCAGCAAGCGGGAGACCTACGAGCAGTACTTC. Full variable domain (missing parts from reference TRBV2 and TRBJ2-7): EPEVTQTPSHQVTQMGQEVILRCVPISNHLYFYWYRQILGQKVEFLVSFYNNEISEKSEIFDDQFSVERPDGSNFTLKIRSTKLEDSAMYFCASKRETYEQYFGPGTRLTVT.

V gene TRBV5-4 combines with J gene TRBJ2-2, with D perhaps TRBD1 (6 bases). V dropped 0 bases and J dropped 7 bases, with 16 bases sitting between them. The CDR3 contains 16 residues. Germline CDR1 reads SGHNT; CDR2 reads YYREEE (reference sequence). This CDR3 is CASSLGAGRGRGELFF. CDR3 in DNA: TGTGCCAGCAGCTTGGGGGCCGGCAGGGGCCGCGGGGAGCTGTTTTTT.

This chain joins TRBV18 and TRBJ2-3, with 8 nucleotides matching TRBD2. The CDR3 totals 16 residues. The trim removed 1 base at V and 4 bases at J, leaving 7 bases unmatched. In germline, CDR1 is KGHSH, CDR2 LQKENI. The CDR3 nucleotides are TGTGCCAGCTCACCACAGACGGGAGGGTCGGCAGATACGCAGTATTTT. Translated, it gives CASSPQTGGSADTQYF.

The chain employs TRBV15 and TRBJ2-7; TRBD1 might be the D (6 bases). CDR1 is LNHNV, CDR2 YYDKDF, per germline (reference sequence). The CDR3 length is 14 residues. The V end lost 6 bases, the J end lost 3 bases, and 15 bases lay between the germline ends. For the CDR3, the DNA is TGTGCCACCAGTCTAGGGGGTCTATACTACGAGCAGTACTTC. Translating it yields CATSLGGLYYEQYF.

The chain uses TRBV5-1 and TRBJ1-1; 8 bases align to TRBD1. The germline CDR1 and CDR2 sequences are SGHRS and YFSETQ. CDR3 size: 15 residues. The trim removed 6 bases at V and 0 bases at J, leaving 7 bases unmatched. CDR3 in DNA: TGCGCCAGCACAAGGACAGGGAGCGTGAACACTGAAGCTTTCTTT. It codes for CASTRTGSVNTEAFF.

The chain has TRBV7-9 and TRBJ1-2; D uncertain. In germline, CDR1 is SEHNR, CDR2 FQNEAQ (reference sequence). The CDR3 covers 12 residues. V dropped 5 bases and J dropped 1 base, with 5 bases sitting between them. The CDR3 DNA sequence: TGTGCCAGCAGCGAGTATAACTATGGCTACACCTTC. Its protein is CASSEYNYGYTF.

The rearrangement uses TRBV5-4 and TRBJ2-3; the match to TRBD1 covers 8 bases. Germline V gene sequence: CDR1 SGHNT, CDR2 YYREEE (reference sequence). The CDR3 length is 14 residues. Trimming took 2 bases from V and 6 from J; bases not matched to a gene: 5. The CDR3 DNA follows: TGTGCCAGCAGCTTTCAGGGGGCTGCCGATACGCAGTATTTT. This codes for CASSFQGAADTQYF.

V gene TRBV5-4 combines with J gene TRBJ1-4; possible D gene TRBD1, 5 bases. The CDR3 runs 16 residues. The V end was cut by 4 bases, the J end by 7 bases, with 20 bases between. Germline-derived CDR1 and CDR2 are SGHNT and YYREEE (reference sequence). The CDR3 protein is CASSPGGGARSEKLFF. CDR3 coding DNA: TGTGCCAGCAGCCCCGGCGGTGGGGCGAGGAGTGAAAAACTGTTTTTT.

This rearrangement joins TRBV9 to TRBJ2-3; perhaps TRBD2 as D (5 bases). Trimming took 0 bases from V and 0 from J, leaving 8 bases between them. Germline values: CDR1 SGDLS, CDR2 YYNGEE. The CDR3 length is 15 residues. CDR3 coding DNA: TGTGCCAGCAGCGTAGTTGGGGAGAGCACAGATACGCAGTATTTT. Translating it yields CASSVVGESTDTQYF.

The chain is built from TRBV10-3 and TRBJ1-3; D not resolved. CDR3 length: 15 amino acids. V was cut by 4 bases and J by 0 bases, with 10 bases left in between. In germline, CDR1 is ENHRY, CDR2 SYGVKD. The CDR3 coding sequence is TGTGCCATCAGTGGTGGCGGCAGCTCTGGAAACACCATATATTTT. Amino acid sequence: CAISGGGSSGNTIYF.

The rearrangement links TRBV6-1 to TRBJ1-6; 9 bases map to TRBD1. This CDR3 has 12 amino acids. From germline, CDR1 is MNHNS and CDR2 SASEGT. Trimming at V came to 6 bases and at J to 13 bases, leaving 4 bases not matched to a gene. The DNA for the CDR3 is TGTGCCAGCAGGGAACAGGGGGCCCCCCTCCACTTT. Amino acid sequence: CASREQGAPLHF.